This T cell receptor beta chain was sequenced during a study of T cell responses to AZD1222 COVID-19 vaccine. Overall study findings and caveats: White British donors predominated, females outnumbered males, and clonal diversity was possibly underestimated. Two AZD1222 doses significantly raised spike-specific TCR breadth and depth over controls.

Only in-frame clones appear in the TCRdb table, and some are missing; sequencing was by immunoSEQ multiplex PCR. The sample records more than 150,000 clones, around 93% being singletons. On this clone itself: Its antigen is as yet unknown.

This CDR3 comprises 15 residues. The V end was cut by 6 bases, the J end by 6 bases, with 20 bases between. Germline CDR1 and CDR2: LNHNV and YYDKDF (reference sequence). This clonotype was obtained from an adult in good health. The chain links TRBV15 to TRBJ1-1; D remains unclear. Specimen: peripheral blood, collected on day 0 of AZD1222 vaccination. The CDR3 spells CATSPSLLLGAEAFF. Here the CDR3 DNA reads TGTGCCACCAGTCCGTCCCTCCTGTTGGGCGCTGAAGCTTTCTTT.